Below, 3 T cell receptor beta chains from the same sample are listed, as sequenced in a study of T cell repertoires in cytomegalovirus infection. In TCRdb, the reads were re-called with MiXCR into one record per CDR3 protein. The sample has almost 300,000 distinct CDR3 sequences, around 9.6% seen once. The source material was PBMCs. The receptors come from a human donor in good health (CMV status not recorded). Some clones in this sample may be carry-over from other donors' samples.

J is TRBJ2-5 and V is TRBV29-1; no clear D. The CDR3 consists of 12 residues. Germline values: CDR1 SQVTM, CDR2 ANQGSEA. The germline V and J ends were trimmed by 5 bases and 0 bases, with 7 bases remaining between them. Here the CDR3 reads CSVLEYQETQYF. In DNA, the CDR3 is TGCAGCGTTCTAGAGTACCAAGAGACCCAGTACTTC.

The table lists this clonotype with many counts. CDR3 nucleotide sequence: TGTGCCAGCAGCGCGACAGGGCGAGAGACCCAGTACTTC. Residues: CASSATGRETQYF. The rearrangement joins TRBV2 to TRBJ2-5, with 7 bases aligning to TRBD1. V trimming: 6 bases; J trimming: 4 bases; junction bases outside the gene matches: 5. CDR3 length: 13 amino acids. The germline V gene encodes CDR1 SNHLY and CDR2 FYNNEI.

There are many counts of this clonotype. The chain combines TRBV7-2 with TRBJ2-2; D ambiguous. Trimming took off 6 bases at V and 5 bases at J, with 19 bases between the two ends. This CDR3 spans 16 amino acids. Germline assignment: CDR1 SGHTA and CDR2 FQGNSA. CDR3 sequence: CASSTQVLYTTGELFF. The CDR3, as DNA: TGTGCCAGCAGTACCCAGGTCCTTTACACTACCGGGGAGCTGTTTTTT.